This T cell receptor (beta chain) appears in the sequencing data of a study of identical twins. The CDR3 is 16 amino acids. CDR1 is SGHNT and CDR2 is YYREEE in the germline V gene (reference sequence). V was trimmed by 3 bases and J by 7 bases, leaving 17 bases between them. TCRdb ran MiXCR on the 5' RACE reads and lists one entry per CDR3 protein. This table holds just over 450,000 distinct CDR3 sequences, 12% to 15% found once. The donor group consisted entirely of healthy Caucasians. These data are also associated with another study on yellow fever vaccine responses in identical twins.

Sequencing was performed on CD4+ T cells sorted from blood. The clonotype comes from a woman aged 18-29 years in good health. The chain employs TRBV5-4 and TRBJ1-6, with D possibly being TRBD1 (6 bases). The CDR3 coding sequence is TGTGCCAGCAGCTGGGACCGGGGGCTATCGAATTCACCCCTCCACTTT. It yields the protein CASSWDRGLSNSPLHF.